This TCR beta chain was retrieved from a study of blood T cell repertoires in COVID-19 (dated by TCRdb to 2018 to 2021). Broadly, across the study: The collaborator samples originated in the United States, Italy and Spain and spanned the acute and convalescent phases of COVID-19. The repertoires were made available in a free public database intended to serve as a resource for research on the immune response to SARS-CoV-2. The dataset comprised deeply sampled blood TCRbeta repertoires from subjects exposed to, actively infected with, or recovered from COVID-19. The prospective study material was composed of cDNA or gDNA derived from T cells, B-cell-depleted T cells, or PBMCs. A de-identified subject ID, COVID-19 status, age in years and sex were almost always included in the sample metadata. HLA class I and class II types, where available, came from metadata supplied by the sample provider rather than from assay-based typing. Samples came from the ongoing ImmuneRACE study (first 160 participants) plus 1,254 subjects from 6 global collaborators. Overall results and qualifications from the work: The amount of clinical and demographic metadata varied by source and participant and was provided uncurated.

Enrolling through a virtual design, the prospective study's participants ranged in age from roughly 18 to 95 years and lived across 20 to 25 United States geographic areas. Cohort assignment in the prospective study relied on participant-reported clinical history from a screening survey and a study questionnaire. Recovered participants in ImmuneRACE Cohort 3 were defined by two consecutive negative NP/OP PCR tests, clearance by a healthcare professional, or resolution of symptoms. Each participant in the prospective study had whole blood, serum and a nasopharyngeal or oropharyngeal swab collected by mobile phlebotomists. Prospective study participants could optionally give additional blood draws and questionnaires over a roughly two-month period. Blood samples from the prospective study were shipped frozen or at room temperature prior to DNA extraction. This clone occurred a few times. This receptor's antigen is unknown. No much larger clone is present one base from it, and per-base qualities are unavailable.

TCRbeta CDR3 regions were amplified from genomic DNA by means of the immunoSEQ Assay, a bias-controlled multiplex PCR. On the study's bioinformatics: Nucleated cell counts per sample were estimated from amplification of reference gene primers within the assay. To quantify the absolute abundance of each unique TCRbeta CDR3 rearrangement, sequence reads were collapsed and filtered. For each sample, productive Simpson clonality was calculated by taking the square root of Simpson's diversity index across productive rearrangements. Not all clones reach the TCRdb copy of this immuneACCESS table, which keeps in-frame sequences only. Checked studies attribute under half of the gap to unresolved V genes and leave the rest unexplained. V, J and clone size reflect that table, while D and trimming were determined from the DNA. The sample contains approximately 240,000 clones, approximately 90% of them found a single time. Under 2.5% of the sample is taken by the ten largest.

The CDR3, from cysteine to phenylalanine, totals 15 residues. Just the 45-base CDR3 DNA is kept, in frame starting at base 1. CDR1 SGHNT and CDR2 YYREEE are derived from the germline V gene (reference sequence). Trimming leaves V shorter by 3 bases and J shorter by 1 base, with the junction holding 2 bases beyond the gene matches. Here the chain combines TRBV5-4 and TRBJ2-3; 10 of the junction bases match TRBD2. The clonotype originates from a woman in her late teens or twenties who had recovered from COVID-19. Sequencing input: PBMCs or T cells enriched from blood (not recorded which). The CDR3 has the sequence CASSSGTSGTDTQYF. The nucleotide sequence reads as follows: TGTGCCAGCAGCTCAGGGACTAGCGGCACAGATACGCAGTATTTT.